This TCR beta chain emerged from a study of beta chain features in type 1 diabetes. Points from the study as a whole: Moderate but significant shortening of TCRB CDR3s was recorded in all four CD4+ subsets from Type 1 diabetes patients. More deletions and fewer insertions at VDJ junctions were seen in type 1 diabetes patients.

Reverse transcribing all isolated RNA meant expressed TCRB transcripts were sequenced. The repertoire was sequenced with immunoSEQ multiplex PCR; TCRdb's copy has only in-frame clones and lacks some. Among over 300,000 clones listed, around 9% were seen once. CDR3 size: 15 residues. In germline, CDR1 is SNHLY, CDR2 FYNNEI. V gave up 6 bases and J gave up 8 bases; unmatched junction bases: 10. As to this clone: Its matching antigen is unknown.

Over 95% purity was reached by all sorted populations. The V and J genes are TRBV2 and TRBJ1-4; 9 bases align to TRBD1. Sequenced: central memory CD4+ T cells from blood. The TCR sequence derives from a man younger than 40 with type 1 diabetes. The CDR3 DNA follows: TGTGCCAGCAGGGGGACAGGGAGCCGGCGGGAAAAACTGTTTTTT. Its translation is CASRGTGSRREKLFF.